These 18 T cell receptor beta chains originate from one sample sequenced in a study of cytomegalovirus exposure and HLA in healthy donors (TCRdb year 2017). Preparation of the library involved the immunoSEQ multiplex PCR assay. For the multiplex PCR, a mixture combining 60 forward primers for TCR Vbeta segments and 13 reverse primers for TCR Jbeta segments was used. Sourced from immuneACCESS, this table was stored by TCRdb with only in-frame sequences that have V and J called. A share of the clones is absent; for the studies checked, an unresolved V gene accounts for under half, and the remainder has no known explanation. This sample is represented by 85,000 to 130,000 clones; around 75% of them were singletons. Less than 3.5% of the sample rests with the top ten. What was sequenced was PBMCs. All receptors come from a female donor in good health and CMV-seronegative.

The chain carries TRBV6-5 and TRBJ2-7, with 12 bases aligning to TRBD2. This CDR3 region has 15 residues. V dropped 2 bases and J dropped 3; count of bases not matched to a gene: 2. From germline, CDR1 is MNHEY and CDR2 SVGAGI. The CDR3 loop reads CASSYTSGRLYEQYF. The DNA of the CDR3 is TGTGCCAGCAGTTACACTAGCGGGAGGCTCTACGAGCAGTACTTC.

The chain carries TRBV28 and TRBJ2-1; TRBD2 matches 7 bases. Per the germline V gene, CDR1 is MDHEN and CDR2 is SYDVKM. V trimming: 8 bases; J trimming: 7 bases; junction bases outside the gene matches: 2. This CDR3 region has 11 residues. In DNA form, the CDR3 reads TGTGCCAGCTGGGGGGGGAATGAGCAGTTCTTC. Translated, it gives CASWGGNEQFF. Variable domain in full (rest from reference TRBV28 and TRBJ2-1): DVKVTQSSRYLVKRTGEKVFLECVQDMDHENMFWYRQDPGLGLRLIYFSYDVKMKEKGDIPEGYSVSREKKERFSLILESASTNQTSMYLCASWGGNEQFFGPGTRLTVL.

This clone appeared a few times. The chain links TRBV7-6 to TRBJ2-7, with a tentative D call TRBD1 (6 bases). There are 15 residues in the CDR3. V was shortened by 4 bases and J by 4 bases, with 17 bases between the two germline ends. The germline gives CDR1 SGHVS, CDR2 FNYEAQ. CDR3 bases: TGTGCCAGCAGCTCGGCAGGGGCCCCCCTGTACGAGCAGTACTTC. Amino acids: CASSSAGAPLYEQYF.

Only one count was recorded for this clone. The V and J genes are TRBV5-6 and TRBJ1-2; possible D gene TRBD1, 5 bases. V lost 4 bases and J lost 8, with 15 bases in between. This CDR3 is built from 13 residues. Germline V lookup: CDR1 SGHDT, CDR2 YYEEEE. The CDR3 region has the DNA TGTGCCAGCAGCCCGCGGACACTCGGGGGCTACACCTTC. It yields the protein CASSPRTLGGYTF. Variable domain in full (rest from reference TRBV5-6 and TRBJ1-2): DAGVTQSPTHLIKTRGQQVTLRCSPKSGHDTVSWYQQALGQGPQFIFQYYEEEERQRGNFPDRFSGHQFPNYSSELNVNALLLGDSALYLCASSPRTLGGYTFGSGTRLTVV.

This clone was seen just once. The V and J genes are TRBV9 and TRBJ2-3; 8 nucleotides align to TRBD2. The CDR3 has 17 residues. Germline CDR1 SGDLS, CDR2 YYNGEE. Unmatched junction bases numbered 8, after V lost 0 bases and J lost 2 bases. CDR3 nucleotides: TGTGCCAGCAGCGTAGGGGTAGCGGGATTCCTCACAGATACGCAGTATTTT. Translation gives CASSVGVAGFLTDTQYF.

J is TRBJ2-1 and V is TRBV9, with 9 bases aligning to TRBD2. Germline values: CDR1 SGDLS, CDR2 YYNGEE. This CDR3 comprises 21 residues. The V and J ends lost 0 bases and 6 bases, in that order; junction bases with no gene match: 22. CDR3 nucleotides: TGTGCCAGCAGCGTAGCTACTGGGTTAGCGGGAGACCCTTTAGATACCAATGAGCAGTTCTTC. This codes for CASSVATGLAGDPLDTNEQFF.

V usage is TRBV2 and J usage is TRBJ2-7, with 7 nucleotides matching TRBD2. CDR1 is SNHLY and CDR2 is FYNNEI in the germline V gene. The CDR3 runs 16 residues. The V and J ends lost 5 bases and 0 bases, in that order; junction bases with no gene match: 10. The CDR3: CASSFRGGVSSYEQYF. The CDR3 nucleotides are TGTGCCAGCAGTTTCCGTGGGGGGGTAAGCTCCTACGAGCAGTACTTC.

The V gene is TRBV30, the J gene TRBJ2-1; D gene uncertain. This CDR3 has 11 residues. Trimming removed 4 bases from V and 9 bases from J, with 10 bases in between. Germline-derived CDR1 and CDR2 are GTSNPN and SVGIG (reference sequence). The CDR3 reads CAWKKKPEQFF. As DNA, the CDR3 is TGTGCCTGGAAGAAGAAGCCTGAGCAGTTCTTC. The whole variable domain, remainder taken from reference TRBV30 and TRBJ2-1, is SQTIHQWPATLVQPVGSPLSLECTVEGTSNPNLYWYRQAAGRGLQLLFYSVGIGQISSEVPQNLSASRPQDRQFILSSKKLLLSDSGFYLCAWKKKPEQFFGPGTRLTVL.

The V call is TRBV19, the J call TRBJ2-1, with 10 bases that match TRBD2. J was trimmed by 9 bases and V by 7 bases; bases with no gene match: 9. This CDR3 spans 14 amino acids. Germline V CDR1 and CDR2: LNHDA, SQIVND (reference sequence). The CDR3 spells CASTPWGLAREQFF. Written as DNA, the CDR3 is TGTGCCAGTACCCCCTGGGGACTAGCGCGTGAGCAGTTCTTC.

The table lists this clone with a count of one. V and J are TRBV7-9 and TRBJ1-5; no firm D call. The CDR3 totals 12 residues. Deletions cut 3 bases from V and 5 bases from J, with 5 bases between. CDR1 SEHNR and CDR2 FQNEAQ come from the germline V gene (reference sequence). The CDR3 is CASSFPDQPQHF. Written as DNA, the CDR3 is TGTGCCAGCAGCTTCCCAGATCAGCCCCAGCATTTT.

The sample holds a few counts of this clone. Here the CDR3 reads CASSESGGLAATWETQYF. CDR3 nucleotides: TGTGCCAGCAGTGAGTCGGGAGGTCTAGCGGCCACCTGGGAGACCCAGTACTTC. The chain links TRBV6-1 to TRBJ2-5; 7 bases fit TRBD2. CDR1 is MNHNS and CDR2 is SASEGT in the germline V gene. This CDR3 is 18 amino acids long. Trimming took 3 bases from V and 5 from J; bases not matched to a gene: 18.

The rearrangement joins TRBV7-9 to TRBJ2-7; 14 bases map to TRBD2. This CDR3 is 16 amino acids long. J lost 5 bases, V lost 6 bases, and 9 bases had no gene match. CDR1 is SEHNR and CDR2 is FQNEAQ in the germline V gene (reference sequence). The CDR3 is CASRAGTSGRTDEQYF. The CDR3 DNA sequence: TGTGCCAGCAGAGCAGGGACTAGCGGGAGAACTGACGAGCAGTACTTC.

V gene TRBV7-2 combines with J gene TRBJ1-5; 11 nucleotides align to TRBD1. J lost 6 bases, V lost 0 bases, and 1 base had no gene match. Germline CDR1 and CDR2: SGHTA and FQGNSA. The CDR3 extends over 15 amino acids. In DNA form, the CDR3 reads TGTGCCAGCAGCTTAGCGGGGACAGGGGGTCAGCCCCAGCATTTT. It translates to CASSLAGTGGQPQHF.

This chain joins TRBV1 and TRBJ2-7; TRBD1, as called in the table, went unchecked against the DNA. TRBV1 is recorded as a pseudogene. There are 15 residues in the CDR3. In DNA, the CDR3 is TGCACCAGCAGCCGCCCACCGACAGGGAAGGGCGAGCAGTACTTC. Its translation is CTSSRPPTGKGEQYF.

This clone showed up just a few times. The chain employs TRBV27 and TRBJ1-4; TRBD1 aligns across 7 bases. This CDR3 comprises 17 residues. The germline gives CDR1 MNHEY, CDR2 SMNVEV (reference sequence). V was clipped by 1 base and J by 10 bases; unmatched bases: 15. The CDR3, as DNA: TGTGCCAGCAGTTTATTTTCGCAGGGGGGCAAGAGGGGAAAACTGTTTTTT. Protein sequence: CASSLFSQGGKRGKLFF.

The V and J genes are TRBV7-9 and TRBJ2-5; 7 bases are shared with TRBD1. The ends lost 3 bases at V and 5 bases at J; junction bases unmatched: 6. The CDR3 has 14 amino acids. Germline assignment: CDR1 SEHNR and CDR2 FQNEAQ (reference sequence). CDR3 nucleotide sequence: TGTGCCAGCAGCTTGACAGGGAACCGGGAGACCCAGTACTTC. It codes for CASSLTGNRETQYF.

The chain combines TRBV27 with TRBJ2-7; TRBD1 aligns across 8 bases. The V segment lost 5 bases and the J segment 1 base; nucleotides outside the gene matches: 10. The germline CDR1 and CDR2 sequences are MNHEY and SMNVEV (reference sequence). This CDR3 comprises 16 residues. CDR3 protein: CASSRSGTGLSYEQYF. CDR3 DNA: TGTGCCAGCAGTCGCTCCGGGACAGGCCTTTCCTACGAGCAGTACTTC.

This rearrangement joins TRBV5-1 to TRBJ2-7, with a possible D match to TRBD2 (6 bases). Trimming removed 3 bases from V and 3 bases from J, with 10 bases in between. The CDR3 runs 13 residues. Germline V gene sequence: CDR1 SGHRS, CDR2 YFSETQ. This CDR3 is CASSWDSNYEQYF. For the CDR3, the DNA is TGCGCCAGCAGCTGGGACTCCAACTACGAGCAGTACTTC.